The next 32 T cell receptor beta chains were all read from a single sample in a study of blood T cell repertoires in COVID-19. The repertoire was sequenced with immunoSEQ multiplex PCR; TCRdb's copy has only in-frame clones and lacks some. The sample includes roughly 500,000 clones, roughly 85% of them seen just once. The sequencing input was peripheral blood. The receptors were sampled from a human donor in a cohort sampled during active COVID-19.

The chain employs TRBV11-3 and TRBJ1-3; 7 bases align to TRBD1. The J segment lost 2 bases and the V segment lost 1 base, leaving 5 bases of the junction unmatched. CDR3 length: 16 amino acids. CDR1 and CDR2 from the germline V gene are SGHNT and YENEEA. The chain's CDR3 is CASSLGYGTAGNTIYF. In nucleotides, the CDR3 is TGTGCCAGCAGCTTAGGGTATGGGACAGCTGGAAACACCATATATTTT.

The genes are TRBV5-4 and TRBJ2-3; no clear D. The CDR3 has 12 amino acids. Trimming pared 4 bases from V and 4 bases from J, leaving 7 bases between. CDR1 is SGHNT and CDR2 is YYREEE in the germline V gene (reference sequence). CDR3 in DNA: TGTGCCAGCAGCCCCCGGGCAGATACGCAGTATTTT. Protein sequence: CASSPRADTQYF.

With regard to this clone: The same CDR3 also results from other DNA sequences found in this sample. The chain combines TRBV2 with TRBJ2-3; TRBD1 might be the D (6 bases). CDR1 and CDR2 from the germline V gene are SNHLY and FYNNEI. Trimming pared 4 bases from V and 0 bases from J, leaving 8 bases between. The CDR3 is made up of 14 amino acids. The DNA of the CDR3 is TGTGCCAGCAGTGGGCAGGGGAGCACAGATACGCAGTATTTT. Its translation is CASSGQGSTDTQYF.

This sequence joins TRBV9 and TRBJ2-2; 8 bases align to TRBD2. This CDR3 comprises 15 residues. Germline V gene data show CDR1 as SGDLS and CDR2 as YYNGEE. V was pared by 2 bases and J by 7 bases, with 7 bases of the junction left unmatched. The CDR3 loop is CASSVRSGSIGELFF. CDR3 coding DNA: TGTGCCAGCAGCGTGCGCAGCGGGAGTATCGGGGAGCTGTTTTTT.

In its sample, this clone was seen a few times. The V call is TRBV2, the J call TRBJ1-2; D not resolved. The length of the CDR3 is 12 residues. Germline CDR1 reads SNHLY; CDR2 reads FYNNEI. V dropped 2 bases and J dropped 7 bases, with 8 bases sitting between them. The CDR3 bases are TGTGCCAGCAGTGAATCAGGAGGTGGCTACACCTTC. This gives the protein CASSESGGGYTF. The full variable domain, completed using reference TRBV2 and TRBJ1-2, is EPEVTQTPSHQVTQMGQEVILRCVPISNHLYFYWYRQILGQKVEFLVSFYNNEISEKSEIFDDQFSVERPDGSNFTLKIRSTKLEDSAMYFCASSESGGGYTFGSGTRLTVV.

This rearrangement joins TRBV9 to TRBJ1-1; D is ambiguous. The germline CDR1 and CDR2 sequences are SGDLS and YYNGEE. V was cut by 3 bases and J by 6 bases, with 12 bases left in between. The CDR3 length is 13 residues. In nucleotides, the CDR3 is TGTGCCAGCAGCGCGACGAAGAGGGCTGAAGCTTTCTTT. It specifies CASSATKRAEAFF.

The chain uses TRBV3-1 (or the pseudogene TRBV3-2) and TRBJ2-3, with a tentative D call TRBD2 (5 bases). V lost 0 bases, J lost 0 bases, and 19 bases lay in between. Germline-derived CDR1 and CDR2 are LGHDT and YNNKEL (reference sequence). This CDR3 comprises 19 residues. The CDR3 sequence is CASSQEEDVTTASTDTQYF. Here the CDR3 DNA reads TGTGCCAGCAGCCAAGAAGAGGATGTGACTACAGCTAGCACAGATACGCAGTATTTT.

The chain is built from TRBV7-8 and TRBJ1-4; D is uncertain. The CDR3 has 15 amino acids. Trimming shortened V by 1 base and J by 0 bases, and 6 bases separated the two germline ends. The germline V gene encodes CDR1 SGHVS and CDR2 FQNEAQ. Here the CDR3 reads CASSLVTPTNEKLFF. As DNA, the CDR3 is TGTGCCAGCAGCTTAGTGACACCAACTAATGAAAAACTGTTTTTT.

The chain is built from TRBV7-9 and TRBJ2-5, with a possible D match to TRBD1 (6 bases). The CDR3 loop spans 17 amino acids. From germline, CDR1 is SEHNR and CDR2 FQNEAQ (reference sequence). Trimming shortened V by 2 bases and J by 4 bases, and 20 bases separated the two germline ends. The CDR3: CASSLLGAGEVAETQYF. The CDR3 region has the DNA TGTGCCAGCAGCTTACTGGGGGCGGGTGAGGTAGCAGAGACCCAGTACTTC.

As to this clone: In the same sample, other DNA sequences code for this CDR3. The chain links TRBV18 to TRBJ2-1; 10 positions agree with TRBD1. The CDR3 covers 14 residues. Trimming cost V 3 bases and J 7 bases; bases outside gene matches: 3. Looked up from germline, CDR1 is KGHSH and CDR2 is LQKENI. The CDR3 here is CASSPSDRGNEQFF. CDR3 DNA: TGTGCCAGCTCACCTTCGGACAGGGGGAATGAGCAGTTCTTC.

The chain links TRBV6-6 to TRBJ1-2; D gene ambiguous. The CDR3 length is 13 residues. Germline loops: CDR1 MNHNY, CDR2 SVGAGI (reference sequence). With 3 bases removed from V and 8 bases from J, the gap between germline ends came to 13 bases. This CDR3 reads CASSYGYSGGYTF. CDR3 nucleotides: TGTGCCAGCAGTTATGGGTACAGCGGCGGCTACACCTTC.

This clone was recorded a few times. This chain joins TRBV28 and TRBJ2-7; 9 bases map to TRBD2. V shed 6 bases, J shed 7 bases, and the junction held 10 bases outside the gene matches. Germline V CDR1 and CDR2: MDHEN, SYDVKM. This CDR3 is built from 14 residues. The CDR3 sequence: CASRTGTSLLEQYF. Written as DNA, the CDR3 is TGTGCCAGCAGAACCGGGACTAGCCTGCTTGAGCAGTACTTC.

The rearrangement joins TRBV3-1 (or the pseudogene TRBV3-2) to TRBJ2-1, with 13 bases aligning to TRBD2. This CDR3 contains 16 residues. CDR1 LGHDT and CDR2 YNNKEL come from the germline V gene (reference sequence). Unmatched junction bases numbered 7, after V lost 4 bases and J lost 7 bases. CDR3 sequence (DNA): TGTGCCAGCAGCCGGACCGGGACTAGCGGGAAGAATGAGCAGTTCTTC. Amino acid sequence: CASSRTGTSGKNEQFF.

The chain uses TRBV5-1 and TRBJ1-1; D perhaps matches TRBD1 (6 bases). V was clipped by 2 bases and J by 0 bases, with 14 bases between them. CDR1 and CDR2 from the germline V gene are SGHRS and YFSETQ. The CDR3 consists of 16 residues. This CDR3 is CASSLLPGTLNTEAFF. As DNA, the CDR3 is TGCGCCAGCAGCTTATTACCCGGGACACTGAACACTGAAGCTTTCTTT.

The chain recombines TRBV3-1 (or the pseudogene TRBV3-2) with TRBJ1-5; 7 positions match TRBD1. This CDR3 is 17 amino acids long. Trimming cost V 1 base and J 6 bases; bases outside gene matches: 12. CDR1 LGHDT and CDR2 YNNKEL come from the germline V gene (reference sequence). This CDR3 is CASSQGYLAGGSQPQHF. In nucleotides, the CDR3 is TGTGCCAGCAGCCAAGGCTATCTCGCAGGGGGAAGTCAGCCCCAGCATTTT.

The rearrangement links TRBV5-6 to TRBJ2-2; 7 bases align to TRBD1. Per germline, CDR1 SGHDT and CDR2 YYEEEE. After removal of 7 bases from V and 7 bases from J, the junction contained 13 bases not matched to a gene. This CDR3 is built from 15 residues. CDR3 nucleotides: TGTGCCAGCTTCGTTCAACAGGGGTATAACGGGGAGCTGTTTTTT. Amino acids: CASFVQQGYNGELFF.

This chain links TRBV4-1 with TRBJ2-7; D is perhaps TRBD1 (5 bases). The CDR3 runs to 14 residues. CDR1 is MGHRA, CDR2 YSYEKL, per germline. V was pared by 0 bases and J by 2 bases, with 8 bases between. This CDR3 reads CASSQDRGTYEQYF. The CDR3 DNA follows: TGCGCCAGCAGCCAAGATAGGGGAACCTACGAGCAGTACTTC.

This clone has only one observation. This chain links TRBV19 with TRBJ1-2, with 8 bases matching TRBD1. CDR1 and CDR2 (germline): LNHDA, SQIVND (reference sequence). The CDR3 sequence is 13 residues long. Losses at the gene ends were 7 bases for V and 3 bases for J; bases not matched to a gene: 4. The CDR3 sequence is CASKDRGYYGYTF. CDR3 nucleotides: TGTGCCAGTAAAGACAGGGGATACTATGGCTACACCTTC. The full variable domain, with the rest looked up from reference TRBV19 and TRBJ1-2, is DGGITQSPKYLFRKEGQNVTLSCEQNLNHDAMYWYRQDPGQGLRLIYYSQIVNDFQKGDIAEGYSVSREKKESFPLTVTSAQKNPTAFYLCASKDRGYYGYTFGSGTRLTVV.

The rearrangement links TRBV3-1 (or the pseudogene TRBV3-2) to TRBJ2-1, with D unclear. The CDR3 consists of 17 residues. V was clipped by 2 bases and J by 5 bases, with 19 bases between them. Germline V gene sequence: CDR1 LGHDT, CDR2 YNNKEL (reference sequence). The CDR3 DNA is TGTGCCAGCAGCCAATCCCGCGGAGACTTAGCCAACAATGAGCAGTTCTTC. Protein product: CASSQSRGDLANNEQFF.

This clone has just one count. The chain joins TRBV6-1 to TRBJ1-4; D perhaps matches TRBD1 (6 bases). This CDR3 spans 19 amino acids. V was clipped by 0 bases and J by 7 bases, with 24 bases between them. Germline CDR1 is MNHNS and CDR2 is SASEGT. The CDR3 loop is CASSEALRGRGVGGEKLFF. The CDR3 DNA sequence: TGTGCCAGCAGTGAAGCGCTTCGCGGCAGGGGCGTTGGCGGTGAAAAACTGTTTTTT.

This chain uses TRBV11-3 with TRBJ2-1; TRBD2 matches at 11 bases. With V trimmed by 6 bases and J by 6 bases, 10 bases remained unmatched. This CDR3 spans 16 amino acids. Germline V lookup: CDR1 SGHNT, CDR2 YENEEA. CDR3 bases: TGTGCCAGCAGTTATCGAGGTAGCGGGAGGGCCAATGAGCAGTTCTTC. It translates to CASSYRGSGRANEQFF.

The chain links TRBV6-4 to TRBJ2-2, with 10 positions matching TRBD1. This CDR3 is 15 amino acids long. V trimming: 3 bases; J trimming: 3 bases; junction bases outside the gene matches: 1. Germline V gene sequence: CDR1 MRHNA, CDR2 SNTAGT. CDR3: CASSEGTGDTGELFF. CDR3 nucleotide sequence: TGTGCCAGCAGTGAGGGGACAGGGGACACCGGGGAGCTGTTTTTT.

This clone was recorded a few times. The J gene is TRBJ1-2, the V gene TRBV19, with a weak D call TRBD1 (6 bases). Trimming shortened V by 3 bases and J by 0 bases, and 14 bases separated the two germline ends. The CDR3 length is 16 residues. Germline V lookup: CDR1 LNHDA, CDR2 SQIVND (reference sequence). The CDR3 region is CASSMTGTQSNYGYTF. The CDR3 DNA reads TGTGCCAGTAGTATGACCGGGACACAATCTAACTATGGCTACACCTTC.

The V gene is TRBV6-1, the J gene TRBJ1-5, with D possibly TRBD1 on 6 matching bases. Trimming removed 1 base at V and 0 bases at J, with 10 bases between. The CDR3 is made up of 16 amino acids. Germline lookup yields CDR1 MNHNS and CDR2 SASEGT. CDR3: CASSEGRQVSNQPQHF. CDR3 sequence (DNA): TGTGCCAGCAGTGAAGGGCGACAGGTTAGCAATCAGCCCCAGCATTTT.

The J gene is TRBJ1-2, the V gene TRBV19, with 8 positions matching TRBD1. Germline assignment: CDR1 LNHDA and CDR2 SQIVND (reference sequence). J gave up 8 bases and V 4 bases, and 9 bases lay outside the gene matches. CDR3 length: 14 amino acids. The CDR3 is CASSNPGQGSGYTF. DNA of the CDR3: TGTGCCAGTAGTAACCCCGGACAGGGTTCCGGCTACACCTTC.

The chain has TRBV6-6 and TRBJ1-3; D ambiguous. Germline loops: CDR1 MNHNY, CDR2 SVGAGI (reference sequence). The CDR3 extends over 15 amino acids. The germline V and J ends were trimmed by 4 bases and 4 bases, with 14 bases remaining between them. In DNA form, the CDR3 reads TGTGCCAGCAGTTCCAACTACGCCCCCGGAAACACCATATATTTT. It encodes CASSSNYAPGNTIYF.

The gene calls are TRBV29-1 and TRBJ1-2; 12 bases match TRBD1. V trimming: 4 bases; J trimming: 7 bases; junction bases outside the gene matches: 10. Germline assignment: CDR1 SQVTM and CDR2 ANQGSEA. The CDR3 sequence is 15 residues long. As DNA, the CDR3 is TGCAGCGTTGCACCGGGACAGGGGGCCTCCGTTGGCTACACCTTC. This encodes CSVAPGQGASVGYTF.

The genes are TRBV29-1 and TRBJ2-7; a weak D match, TRBD1 (5 bases). Germline V gives CDR1 SQVTM, CDR2 ANQGSEA. The CDR3 totals 12 residues. V was cut by 4 bases and J by 4 bases, with 11 bases left in between. For the CDR3, the DNA is TGCAGCGTTGTACTGGCAGGGTACGAGCAGTACTTC. It encodes CSVVLAGYEQYF.

Concerning this clone: A junction end diverges from the germline sequence, so it may reflect a read error. This chain connects TRBV2 to TRBJ2-4, with 10 nucleotides matching TRBD2. Germline V gene data show CDR1 as SNHLY and CDR2 as FYNNEI. This CDR3 is built from 14 residues. For the CDR3, the DNA is TGTGCCAGCAGTGAAATCGGAAGCGGGAGGGCCCCGGACTTC. This encodes CASSEIGSGRAPDF.

V is TRBV24-1 and J is TRBJ1-1; TRBD1 aligns across 8 bases. V lost 9 bases and J lost 5; bases outside the gene matches: 7. The germline V gene has CDR1 KGHDR and CDR2 SFDVKD. This CDR3 spans 13 amino acids. CDR3 sequence: CATQTGGWTEAFF. The CDR3, as DNA: TGTGCCACCCAAACAGGGGGGTGGACTGAAGCTTTCTTT.

The chain couples TRBV28 to TRBJ1-5, with D maybe TRBD1 (5 bases). The germline V and J ends were trimmed by 3 bases and 2 bases, with 11 bases remaining between them. This CDR3 has 15 amino acids. Germline V lookup: CDR1 MDHEN, CDR2 SYDVKM. The CDR3 coding sequence is TGTGCCAGCAGTTTGCCTGGGGCAGGCAATCAGCCCCAGCATTTT. Translated, it gives CASSLPGAGNQPQHF.

This chain links TRBV5-5 with TRBJ2-7; D not certain. Trimming removed 0 bases at V and 2 bases at J, with 18 bases between. Looked up from germline, CDR1 is SGHKS and CDR2 is YYEKEE (reference sequence). The CDR3 is 17 amino acids. The CDR3 protein is CASSLVYRQTSTYEQYF. The CDR3 nucleotides are TGTGCCAGCAGCTTGGTATACCGACAAACTTCAACCTACGAGCAGTACTTC.